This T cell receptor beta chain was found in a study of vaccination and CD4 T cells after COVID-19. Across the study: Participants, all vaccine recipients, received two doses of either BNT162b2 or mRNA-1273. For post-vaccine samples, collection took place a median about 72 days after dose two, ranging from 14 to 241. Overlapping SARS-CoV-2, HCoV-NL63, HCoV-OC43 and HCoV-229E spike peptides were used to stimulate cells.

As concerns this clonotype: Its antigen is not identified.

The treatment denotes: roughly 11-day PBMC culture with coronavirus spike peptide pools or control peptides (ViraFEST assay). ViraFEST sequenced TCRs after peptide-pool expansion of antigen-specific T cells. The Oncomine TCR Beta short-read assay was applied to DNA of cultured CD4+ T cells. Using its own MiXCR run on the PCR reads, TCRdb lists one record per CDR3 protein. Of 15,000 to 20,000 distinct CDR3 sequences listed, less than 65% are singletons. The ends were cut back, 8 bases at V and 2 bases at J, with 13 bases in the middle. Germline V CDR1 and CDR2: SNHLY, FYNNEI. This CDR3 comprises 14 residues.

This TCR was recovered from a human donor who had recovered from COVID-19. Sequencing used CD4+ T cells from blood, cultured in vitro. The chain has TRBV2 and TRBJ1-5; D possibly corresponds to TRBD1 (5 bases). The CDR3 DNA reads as TGTGCCAGCCTTGGGGGTTCCGGCAATCAGCCCCAGCATTTT. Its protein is CASLGGSGNQPQHF.